The present TCR beta chain was sequenced within a study of blood T cell repertoires in COVID-19. Generated by immunoSEQ multiplex PCR, the TCRdb table keeps only in-frame clones and is missing some. This sample has over 95,000 clones, with approximately 85% found just once. Germline V gene data show CDR1 as WSHSY and CDR2 as SAAADI. The CDR3 loop spans 15 amino acids. V gave up 3 bases and J gave up 5 bases; unmatched junction bases: 5. Seattle patients were enrolled while actively infected and followed longitudinally. The sequencing input was peripheral blood. The chain joins TRBV10-2 to TRBJ2-3, with TRBD2 matching over 10 bases. The clonotype was recovered from a woman aged 55-69 years with COVID-19, enrolled during active disease. The CDR3 nucleotides read TGCGCCAGCAGTGAAAATAGCGGGGGGAGAGATACGCAGTATTTT. Translating gives CASSENSGGRDTQYF.